This T cell receptor (beta chain) was identified in a study of blood T cell repertoires in COVID-19 (TCRdb year 2020). In the study overall: Collaborator samples came from the United States, Italy and Spain and covered acute and convalescent phases of COVID-19. The material from the prospective study consisted of cDNA or gDNA derived from T cells, B-cell-depleted T cells, or PBMCs. The repertoires were made available in a free public database intended to serve as a resource for research on the immune response to SARS-CoV-2. HLA class I and class II types, where available, came from metadata supplied by the sample provider rather than from assay-based typing. The samples were drawn from two sources: the first 160 participants of the ongoing ImmuneRACE study, and 1,254 subjects contributed by 6 global collaborators. A de-identified subject ID, COVID-19 status, age in years and sex were almost always included in the sample metadata. Subjects who had been exposed to COVID-19, were actively infected with it, or had recovered from it provided the deeply sampled blood TCRbeta repertoires that made up the dataset.

Participants in the prospective study were aged about 18 to 100 years, lived in about two dozen United States geographic areas, and enrolled through a virtual design. In the prospective study, participants were assigned to cohorts based on the clinical history participants reported in a screening survey and a study questionnaire. Recovered participants in ImmuneRACE Cohort 3 were defined by two consecutive negative NP/OP PCR tests, clearance by a healthcare professional, or resolution of symptoms. In the prospective study, mobile phlebotomists collected whole blood, serum and a nasopharyngeal or oropharyngeal swab from each participant. Prospective study participants could optionally give additional blood draws and questionnaires over an approximately 2-month period. Blood samples from the prospective study were shipped frozen or at room temperature prior to DNA extraction. On this clone itself: No cognate antigen has been identified for it. The sample holds no much larger clone one base away, and base qualities are not on file.

The immunoSEQ Assay, a bias-controlled multiplex PCR, was used to amplify TCRbeta CDR3 regions from genomic DNA. The original pipeline was this. Nucleated cell counts per sample were estimated from amplification of reference gene primers within the assay. To quantify the absolute abundance of each unique TCRbeta CDR3 rearrangement, sequence reads were collapsed and filtered. For each sample, productive Simpson clonality was calculated as the square root of Simpson's diversity index over productive rearrangements. TCRdb carries this immuneACCESS record with in-frame sequences only. Its versions omit some clonotypes, under half of them owing to an unresolved V gene in the studies checked, with the rest unexplained. The V and J calls and the clone size are those of that table, but D and trimming were determined from the DNA. The sample table shows about 200,000 clones, and 82% are seen once. The ten top clones hold 12% of the sample.

Findings and caveats that apply to the study as a whole: The amount of clinical and demographic metadata varied by source and participant and was provided uncurated.

The trim is 0 bases for V and 5 bases for J, with a gap of 10 bases between the germline ends. CDR1 and CDR2 are drawn from the germline V gene: MNHEY, SVGAGI. The CDR3 runs 14 residues from the cysteine to the phenylalanine. The sequence is cut down to CDR3 DNA, 42 bases in frame from base 1. What was sequenced was PBMCs or T cells enriched from blood (not recorded which). The sequence links TRBV6-5 to TRBJ1-1, with the D segment identity uncertain. The receptor comes from a middle-aged man who had recovered from COVID-19. The CDR3 reads as follows: CASSYSEVLTEAFF. In nucleotide form, the sequence is TGTGCCAGCAGTTACTCAGAGGTTCTAACTGAAGCTTTCTTT.